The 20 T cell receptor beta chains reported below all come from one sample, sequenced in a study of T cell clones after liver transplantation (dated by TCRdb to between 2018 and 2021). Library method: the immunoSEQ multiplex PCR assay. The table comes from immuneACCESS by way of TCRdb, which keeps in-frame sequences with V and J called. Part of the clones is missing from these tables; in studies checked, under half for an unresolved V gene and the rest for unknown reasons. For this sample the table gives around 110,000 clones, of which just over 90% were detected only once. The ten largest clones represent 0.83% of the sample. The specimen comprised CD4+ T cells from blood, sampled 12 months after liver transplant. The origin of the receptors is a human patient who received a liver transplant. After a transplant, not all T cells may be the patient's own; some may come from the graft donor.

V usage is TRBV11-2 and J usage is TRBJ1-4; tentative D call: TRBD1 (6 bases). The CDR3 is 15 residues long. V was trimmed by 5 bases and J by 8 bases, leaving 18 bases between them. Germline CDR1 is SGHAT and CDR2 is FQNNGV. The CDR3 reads CASSENRDTGEKLFF. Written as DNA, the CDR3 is TGTGCCAGCAGCGAGAACAGGGATACAGGAGAAAAACTGTTTTTT.

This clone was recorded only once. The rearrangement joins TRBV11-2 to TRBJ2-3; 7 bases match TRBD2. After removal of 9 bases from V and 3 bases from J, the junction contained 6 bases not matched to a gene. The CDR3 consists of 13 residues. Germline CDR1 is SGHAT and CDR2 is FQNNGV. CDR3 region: CASGGGPTDTQYF. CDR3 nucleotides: TGTGCCAGTGGGGGGGGACCGACAGATACGCAGTATTTT.

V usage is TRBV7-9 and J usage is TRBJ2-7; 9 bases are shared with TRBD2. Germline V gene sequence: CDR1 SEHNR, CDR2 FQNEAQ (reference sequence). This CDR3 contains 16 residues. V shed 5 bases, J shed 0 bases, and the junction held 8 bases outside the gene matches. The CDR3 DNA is TGTGCCAGCAGCGGGGACCTTAGCGGGAGCTCCTACGAGCAGTACTTC. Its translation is CASSGDLSGSSYEQYF.

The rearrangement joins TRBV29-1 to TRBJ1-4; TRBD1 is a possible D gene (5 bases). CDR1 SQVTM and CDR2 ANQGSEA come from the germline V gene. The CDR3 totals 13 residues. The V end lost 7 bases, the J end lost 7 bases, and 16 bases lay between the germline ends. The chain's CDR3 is CSAFRDRGEKLFF. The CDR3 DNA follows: TGCAGCGCCTTCCGGGACCGCGGTGAAAAACTGTTTTTT.

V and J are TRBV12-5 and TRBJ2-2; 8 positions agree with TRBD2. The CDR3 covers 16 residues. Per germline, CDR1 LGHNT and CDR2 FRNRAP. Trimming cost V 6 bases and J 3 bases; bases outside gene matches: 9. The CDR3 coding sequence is TGTGCTAGTGGCACGTTAGCGGGGAGGTACACCGGGGAGCTGTTTTTT. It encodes CASGTLAGRYTGELFF.

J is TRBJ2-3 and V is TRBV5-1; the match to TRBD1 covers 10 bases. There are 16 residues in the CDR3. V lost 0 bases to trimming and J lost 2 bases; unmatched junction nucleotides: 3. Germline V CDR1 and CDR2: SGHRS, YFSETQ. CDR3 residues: CASSLVGTGVTDTQYF. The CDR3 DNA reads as TGCGCCAGCAGCTTGGTGGGGACAGGGGTCACAGATACGCAGTATTTT.

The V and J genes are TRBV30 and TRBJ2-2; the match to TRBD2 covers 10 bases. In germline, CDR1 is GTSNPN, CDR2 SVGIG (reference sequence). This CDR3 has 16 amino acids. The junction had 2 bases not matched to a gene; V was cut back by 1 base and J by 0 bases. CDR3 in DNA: TGTGCCTGGAGTGCTAGCGGGAGAGCGAACACCGGGGAGCTGTTTTTT. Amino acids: CAWSASGRANTGELFF.

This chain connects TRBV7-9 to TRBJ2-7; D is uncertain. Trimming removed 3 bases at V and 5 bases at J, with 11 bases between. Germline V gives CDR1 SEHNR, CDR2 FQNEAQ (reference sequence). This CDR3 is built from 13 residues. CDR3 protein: CASSFSAGDEQYF. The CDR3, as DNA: TGTGCCAGCAGCTTCAGCGCTGGGGACGAGCAGTACTTC.

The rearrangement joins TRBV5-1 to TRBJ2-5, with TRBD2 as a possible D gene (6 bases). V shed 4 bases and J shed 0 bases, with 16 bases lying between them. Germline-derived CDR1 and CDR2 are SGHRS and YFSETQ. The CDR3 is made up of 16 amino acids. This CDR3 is CASSPGVLVYQETQYF. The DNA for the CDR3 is TGCGCCAGCAGCCCGGGGGTACTAGTCTACCAAGAGACCCAGTACTTC.

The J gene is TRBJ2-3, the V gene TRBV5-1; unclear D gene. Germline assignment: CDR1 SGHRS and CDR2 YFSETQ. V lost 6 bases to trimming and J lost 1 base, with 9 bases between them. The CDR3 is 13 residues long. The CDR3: CASTVEGTDTQYF. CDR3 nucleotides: TGCGCCAGCACAGTTGAAGGCACAGATACGCAGTATTTT.

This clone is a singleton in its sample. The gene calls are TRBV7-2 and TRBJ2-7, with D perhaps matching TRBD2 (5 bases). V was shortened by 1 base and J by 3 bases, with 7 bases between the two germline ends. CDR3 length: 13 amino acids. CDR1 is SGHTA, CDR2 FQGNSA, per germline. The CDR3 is CASSLGGGYEQYF. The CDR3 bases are TGTGCCAGCAGCTTAGGCGGAGGCTACGAGCAGTACTTC.

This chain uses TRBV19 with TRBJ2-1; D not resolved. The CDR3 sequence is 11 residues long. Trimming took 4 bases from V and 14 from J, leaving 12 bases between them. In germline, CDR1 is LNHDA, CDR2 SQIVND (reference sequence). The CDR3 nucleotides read TGTGCCAGTAGTAATCCCAGTGGGAAGTTCTTC. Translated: CASSNPSGKFF.

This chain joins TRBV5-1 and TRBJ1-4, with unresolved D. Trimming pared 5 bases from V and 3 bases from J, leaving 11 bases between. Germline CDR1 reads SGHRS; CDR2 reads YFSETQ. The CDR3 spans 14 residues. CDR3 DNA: TGCGCCAGCAGAGTGACGGGATCTAATGAAAAACTGTTTTTT. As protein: CASRVTGSNEKLFF.

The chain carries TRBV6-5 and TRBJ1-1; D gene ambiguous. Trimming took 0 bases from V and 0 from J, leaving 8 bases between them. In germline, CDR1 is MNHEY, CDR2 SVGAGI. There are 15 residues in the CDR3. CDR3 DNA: TGTGCCAGCAGTTACTCGATTGGGGTGAACACTGAAGCTTTCTTT. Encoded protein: CASSYSIGVNTEAFF.

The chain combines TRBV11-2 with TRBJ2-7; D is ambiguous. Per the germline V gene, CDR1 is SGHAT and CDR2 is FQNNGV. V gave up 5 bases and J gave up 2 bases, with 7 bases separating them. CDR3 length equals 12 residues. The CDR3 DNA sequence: TGTGCCAGCAGCAAACAGCCCTACGAGCAGTACTTC. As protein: CASSKQPYEQYF.

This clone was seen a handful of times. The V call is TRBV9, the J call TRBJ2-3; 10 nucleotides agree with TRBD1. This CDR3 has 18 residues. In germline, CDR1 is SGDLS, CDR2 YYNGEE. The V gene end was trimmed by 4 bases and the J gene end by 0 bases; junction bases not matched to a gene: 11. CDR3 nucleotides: TGTGCCAGCAGCTTCTCCGGGACAGGGGTTCGGAGCACAGATACGCAGTATTTT. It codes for CASSFSGTGVRSTDTQYF.

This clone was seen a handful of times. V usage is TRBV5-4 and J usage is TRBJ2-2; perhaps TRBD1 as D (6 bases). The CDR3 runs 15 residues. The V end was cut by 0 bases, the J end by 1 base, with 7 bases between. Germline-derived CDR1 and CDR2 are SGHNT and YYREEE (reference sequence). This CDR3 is CASSLDRENTGELFF. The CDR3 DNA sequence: TGTGCCAGCAGCTTGGACAGGGAGAACACCGGGGAGCTGTTTTTT.

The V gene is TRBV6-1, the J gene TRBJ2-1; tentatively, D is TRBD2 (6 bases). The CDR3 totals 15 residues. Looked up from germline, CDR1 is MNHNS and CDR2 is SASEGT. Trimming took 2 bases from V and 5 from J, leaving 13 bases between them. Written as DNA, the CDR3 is TGTGCCAGCAGTGAACGGGAGCTAACAGACAATGAGCAGTTCTTC. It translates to CASSERELTDNEQFF.

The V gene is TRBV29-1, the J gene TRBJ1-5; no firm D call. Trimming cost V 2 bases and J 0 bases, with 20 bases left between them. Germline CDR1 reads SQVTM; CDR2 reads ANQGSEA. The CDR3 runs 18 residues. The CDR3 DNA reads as TGCAGCGTTGAATGTAAGGGTCTACTGTTTTATAGCAATCAGCCCCAGCATTTT. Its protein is CSVECKGLLFYSNQPQHF.

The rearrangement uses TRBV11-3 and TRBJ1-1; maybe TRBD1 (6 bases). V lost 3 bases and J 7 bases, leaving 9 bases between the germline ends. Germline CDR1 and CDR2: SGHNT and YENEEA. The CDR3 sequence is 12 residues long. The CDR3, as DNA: TGTGCCAGCAGCTTTAACAGGGTTGAAGCTTTCTTT. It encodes CASSFNRVEAFF.